This T cell receptor beta chain appears in the sequencing data of a study of blood T cell repertoires in COVID-19. The V gene's germline CDR1 is SGHRS and CDR2 YFSETQ. After removal of 5 bases from V and 0 bases from J, the junction contained 10 bases not matched to a gene. The CDR3 is made up of 18 amino acids. This table comes from immunoSEQ multiplex PCR, and its TCRdb copy is limited to in-frame clones, with some not included. The repertoire consists of under 200,000 clones, with about four fifths occurring once and the leading ten covering more than 3%. This TCR was sampled from a woman in her fifties or sixties who had recovered from COVID-19. The rearrangement links TRBV5-1 to TRBJ2-3; 12 bases map to TRBD2. What was sequenced was PBMCs or T cells enriched from blood (not recorded which). The CDR3 DNA reads TGCGCCAGCAGGGTGGTGCCTAGCGGGGGGGCTAGCACAGATACGCAGTATTTT. Translating it yields CASRVVPSGGASTDTQYF. The full variable domain, completed using reference TRBV5-1 and TRBJ2-3, is KAGVTQTPRYLIKTRGQQVTLSCSPISGHRSVSWYQQTPGQGLQFLFEYFSETQRNKGNFPGRFSGRQFSNSRSEMNVSTLELGDSALYLCASRVVPSGGASTDTQYFGPGTRLTVL.